Below, 15 T cell receptor beta chains from the same sample are listed, as sequenced in a study of response to subunit inactivated influenza vaccine. TCRdb re-derived calls from the RT-PCR reads in MiXCR, one entry per CDR3 protein. The sample has roughly 520,000 distinct CDR3 sequences, about 25% seen once; the top ten hold approximately 1.9%. Material: CD4+ T cells sorted from PBMCs, obtained roughly 5 days after vaccination. The receptors here all came from a man aged 45-65 years who received an inactivated influenza vaccine.

Only a few counts were recorded for this clonotype. The rearrangement joins TRBV5-1 to TRBJ2-2; a possible D gene is TRBD2 (5 bases). The germline V gene encodes CDR1 SGHRS and CDR2 YFSETQ. Trimming took off 0 bases at V and 4 bases at J, with 10 bases between the two ends. CDR3 length: 15 residues. CDR3 sequence reads: CASSLVGIGTGELFF. CDR3 nucleotide sequence: TGCGCCAGCAGCTTGGTCGGGATTGGCACCGGGGAGCTGTTTTTT.

There are a few counts of this clonotype. The rearrangement links TRBV5-6 to TRBJ1-5; D call uncertain. The CDR3 spans 15 residues. Trimming took off 4 bases at V and 2 bases at J, with 13 bases between the two ends. Per germline, CDR1 SGHDT and CDR2 YYEEEE. CDR3 DNA sequence: TGTGCCAGCAGCCCGAGACGGATGGGCAATCAGCCCCAGCATTTT. Amino acid sequence: CASSPRRMGNQPQHF.

This chain joins TRBV11-2 and TRBJ2-1; no firm D call. Trimming pared 5 bases from V and 7 bases from J, leaving 18 bases between. CDR1 and CDR2 from the germline V gene are SGHAT and FQNNGV. This CDR3 spans 15 amino acids. CDR3 sequence (DNA): TGTGCCAGCAGCCCCCGAAGGGCTCTCTTAAATGAGCAGTTCTTC. This encodes CASSPRRALLNEQFF. Using reference TRBV11-2 and TRBJ2-1 for the parts outside the CDR3, the full variable domain is EAGVAQSPRYKIIEKRQSVAFWCNPISGHATLYWYQQILGQGPKLLIQFQNNGVVDDSQLPKDRFSAERLKGVDSTLKIQPAKLEDSAVYLCASSPRRALLNEQFFGPGTRLTVL.

This clonotype has a handful of counts. The chain combines TRBV9 with TRBJ2-2, with D uncertain. The germline V gene encodes CDR1 SGDLS and CDR2 YYNGEE. The CDR3 extends over 14 amino acids. Trimming pared 0 bases from V and 5 bases from J, leaving 8 bases between. CDR3 nucleotide sequence: TGTGCCAGCAGCGTAGAATGGGGTACCGGGGAGCTGTTTTTT. Translated: CASSVEWGTGELFF.

This clonotype was detected only a few times. The CDR3 protein is CASSPFAAGQETQYF. DNA for the CDR3: TGTGCCAGCTCACCATTCGCGGCAGGGCAAGAGACCCAGTACTTC. V gene TRBV18 combines with J gene TRBJ2-5; maybe TRBD1 (5 bases). Germline V lookup: CDR1 KGHSH, CDR2 LQKENI. The germline V and J ends were trimmed by 2 bases and 2 bases, with 12 bases remaining between them. The CDR3 length is 15 residues. Full variable domain (remainder filled in from reference TRBV18 and TRBJ2-5): NAGVMQNPRHLVRRRGQEARLRCSPMKGHSHVYWYRQLPEEGLKFMVYLQKENIIDESGMPKERFSAEFPKEGPSILRIQQVVRGDSAAYFCASSPFAAGQETQYFGPGTRLLVL.

The chain is built from TRBV12-3 or TRBV12-4 and TRBJ2-7, with D possibly TRBD1 on 5 matching bases. The CDR3 extends over 12 amino acids. V was shortened by 4 bases and J by 3 bases, with 7 bases between the two germline ends. CDR3 DNA sequence: TGTGCCAGCAGTTCGGACATCTACGAGCAGTACTTC. Translation gives CASSSDIYEQYF.

The chain has TRBV10-3 and TRBJ2-3; D is unresolved. The CDR3 is 15 residues long. V dropped 10 bases and J dropped 0 bases, with 17 bases sitting between them. Germline-derived CDR1 and CDR2 are ENHRY and SYGVKD. The CDR3 bases are TGTGCCACTGAAACTCCCGTGGGGAGCACAGATACGCAGTATTTT. Encoded protein: CATETPVGSTDTQYF.

The gene calls are TRBV5-1 and TRBJ2-7, with 9 bases aligning to TRBD1. The CDR3 contains 15 residues. The germline gives CDR1 SGHRS, CDR2 YFSETQ. J was trimmed by 5 bases and V by 0 bases; bases with no gene match: 6. In DNA form, the CDR3 reads TGCGCCAGCAGCTTGGTTACAGGGGGCTTCGACGAGCAGTACTTC. Translating it yields CASSLVTGGFDEQYF.

A single count supports this clonotype. The CDR3: CASSFRPGLGEKLFF. The DNA for the CDR3 is TGTGCCAGCAGTTTTCGACCAGGGCTCGGTGAAAAACTGTTTTTT. V usage is TRBV12-3 or TRBV12-4 and J usage is TRBJ1-4; tentative D call: TRBD1 (5 bases). The CDR3 spans 15 residues. V was pared by 3 bases and J by 7 bases, with 15 bases between.

The chain recombines TRBV7-2 with TRBJ2-7, with unresolved D. Germline V gene data show CDR1 as SGHTA and CDR2 as FQGNSA. V lost 2 bases and J 3 bases, leaving 11 bases between the germline ends. This CDR3 region has 14 residues. DNA of the CDR3: TGTGCCAGCAGCTTAAATTCCGGCGGCTACGAGCAGTACTTC. Protein sequence: CASSLNSGGYEQYF.

The table lists this clonotype with a count of one. The rearrangement links TRBV5-5 to TRBJ1-4; perhaps TRBD1 as D (5 bases). CDR1 SGHKS and CDR2 YYEKEE come from the germline V gene (reference sequence). The CDR3 is 16 amino acids. V was cut by 4 bases and J by 8 bases, with 21 bases left in between. As DNA, the CDR3 is TGTGCCAGCAGCCGGATACGGTCCCCGGCAGGGGAAAAACTGTTTTTT. It yields the protein CASSRIRSPAGEKLFF.

This clonotype was detected many times. The chain recombines TRBV12-3 or TRBV12-4 with TRBJ2-3; D is possibly TRBD2 (5 bases). CDR3 length: 14 amino acids. V shed 10 bases and J shed 0 bases, with 14 bases lying between them. DNA for the CDR3: TGTGCCACCACACCCGGGATTAGCACAGATACGCAGTATTTT. It encodes CATTPGISTDTQYF.

To note about this clonotype: A much larger clone lies one base from this, so it may be a read error. The chain employs TRBV12-3 or TRBV12-4 and TRBJ2-7; no definite D call. V shed 4 bases and J shed 3 bases, with 13 bases lying between them. The CDR3 covers 14 residues. CDR3 region: CASSSRVRNYEQYF. For the CDR3, the DNA is TGTGCCAGCAGTTCAAGGGTCAGGAACTACGAGCAGTACTTC.

The chain employs TRBV7-3 and TRBJ2-2, with 9 nucleotides matching TRBD1. With 3 bases clipped from V and 7 bases from J, the junction kept 9 bases outside the gene matches. Germline V gene sequence: CDR1 SGHTA, CDR2 FQGTGA. There are 16 residues in the CDR3. The CDR3 spells CASSFPGTGTGGELFF. In nucleotides, the CDR3 is TGTGCCAGCAGCTTCCCCGGGACAGGGACTGGCGGGGAGCTGTTTTTT. The complete variable domain, with remaining parts taken from reference TRBV7-3 and TRBJ2-2, reads GAGVSQTPSNKVTEKGKYVELRCDPISGHTALYWYRQSLGQGPEFLIYFQGTGAADDSGLPNDRFFAVRPEGSVSTLKIQRTERGDSAVYLCASSFPGTGTGGELFFGEGSRLTVL.

The chain joins TRBV20-1 to TRBJ2-3; D possibly uses TRBD1 or TRBD2 (6 bases each). Trimming left V 3 bases short and J 3 bases short, with 13 bases between. Germline V gene data show CDR1 as DFQATT and CDR2 as SNEGSKA (reference sequence). The CDR3 is made up of 14 amino acids. CDR3 amino acids: CSASGGGWTDTQYF. CDR3 coding DNA: TGCAGTGCTAGCGGAGGGGGTTGGACAGATACGCAGTATTTT.